Presented here are 3 T cell receptor beta chains from one specimen sequenced in a study of CD8+ T cells in alopecia areata (dated by TCRdb to the late 2010s). Library creation used the immunoSEQ multiplex PCR assay. RNA was extracted from all samples and reverse transcribed into cDNA, which served as template for TCR sequencing. TCRdb took over this immuneACCESS table, retaining in-frame rearrangements with V and J assigned. Such tables are incomplete; in checked studies, under half of the missing clones stem from an unresolved V gene, and the remainder is unexplained. The sample records roughly 20,000 clones, 60% to 70% of which are singletons. The ten largest make up less than 5.5% of the sample. In about 5 patients from the biomarker study, CD4+ cells were sorted further to obtain CD25+CD127- cells. The sample comprised CD4+ Tregs sorted from blood. The source of these receptors is a human donor with alopecia areata.

This clone showed up just a few times. This chain links TRBV5-1 with TRBJ2-4, with D perhaps matching TRBD2 (5 bases). V was cut by 3 bases and J by 9 bases, with 22 bases left in between. Germline CDR1 reads SGHRS; CDR2 reads YFSETQ. CDR3 length: 16 residues. CDR3 amino acids: CASSSMDRGFSSIQYF. The CDR3 nucleotides read TGCGCCAGCAGCTCGATGGATCGGGGATTTTCGAGCATTCAGTACTTC. Variable domain in full (rest from reference TRBV5-1 and TRBJ2-4): KAGVTQTPRYLIKTRGQQVTLSCSPISGHRSVSWYQQTPGQGLQFLFEYFSETQRNKGNFPGRFSGRQFSNSRSEMNVSTLELGDSALYLCASSSMDRGFSSIQYFGAGTRLSVL.

This chain joins TRBV5-6 and TRBJ2-1; 9 nucleotides align to TRBD2. Germline V lookup: CDR1 SGHDT, CDR2 YYEEEE. V lost 0 bases and J lost 5; bases outside the gene matches: 6. CDR3 size: 16 residues. CDR3: CASSLVVSGGHNEQFF. The CDR3 DNA is TGTGCCAGCAGCTTGGTAGTTAGCGGGGGACACAATGAGCAGTTCTTC.

The chain uses TRBV7-2 and TRBJ2-7; 10 bases are shared with TRBD2. This CDR3 is built from 15 residues. Trimming cost V 2 bases and J 0 bases; bases outside gene matches: 1. Germline V gene lookup returns CDR1 SGHTA and CDR2 FQGNSA. The CDR3: CASSLSGRASYEQYF. DNA for the CDR3: TGTGCCAGCAGCTTAAGCGGGAGGGCCTCCTACGAGCAGTACTTC.